A selection of T cell receptor beta chains follows, all from one sample in a study of shared T cell receptors in the human thymus. The repertoire was sequenced with immunoSEQ multiplex PCR; TCRdb's copy has only in-frame clones and lacks some. The sample yields about 500,000 clones, approximately 78% seen once. The sample was also linked to a second study, of human thymus T cells.

Input material: thymocytes. The origin of the receptors is a boy under three years old with a congenital heart defect. The CDR3 runs from the conserved cysteine through the conserved F or W. The D gene is left open where the match is weak. Size is omitted from some rows. Given values are once, few, many or a class for expanded clones.

j_gene: TRBJ2-2; d_gene: -; v_gene: TRBV6-5; abundance: -; CDR3aa: CASSYQGMTPGELFF; CDR3nt: TGTGCCAGCAGTTACCAGGGGATGACCCCCGGGGAGCTGTTTTTT
j_gene: TRBJ2-5; d_gene: TRBD2; v_gene: TRBV7-2; abundance: -; CDR3aa: CASSDRGRAGGLETQYF; CDR3nt: TGTGCCAGCAGCGACCGCGGCCGAGCGGGAGGGCTGGAGACCCAGTACTTC
j_gene: TRBJ1-2; d_gene: -; v_gene: TRBV2; abundance: -; CDR3aa: CATGKGGDYGYTF; CDR3nt: TGTGCCACCGGAAAGGGGGGGGACTATGGCTACACCTTC
j_gene: TRBJ2-1; d_gene: TRBD2; v_gene: TRBV12-5; abundance: -; CDR3aa: CASGPLESSGSREGQFF; CDR3nt: TGTGCTAGTGGCCCCCTAGAGTCAAGCGGGAGTAGGGAGGGGCAGTTCTTC
j_gene: TRBJ2-7; d_gene: -; v_gene: TRBV6-1; abundance: -; CDR3aa: CASSGLQGRSYEQYF; CDR3nt: TGTGCCAGCAGTGGTCTACAGGGGAGGTCCTACGAGCAGTACTTC
j_gene: TRBJ2-1; d_gene: -; v_gene: TRBV5-6; abundance: -; CDR3aa: CASSLALSGVFSSYNEQFF; CDR3nt: TGTGCCAGCAGCTTGGCGTTGTCAGGGGTATTTAGCTCCTACAATGAGCAGTTCTTC
j_gene: TRBJ2-5; d_gene: -; v_gene: TRBV28; abundance: -; CDR3aa: CASSFGLEETQYF; CDR3nt: TGTGCCAGCAGTTTTGGACTCGAAGAGACCCAGTACTTC
j_gene: TRBJ2-7; d_gene: TRBD2; v_gene: TRBV7-6; abundance: -; CDR3aa: CASGTSGRSTYEQYF; CDR3nt: TGTGCCAGCGGGACTAGCGGGAGGTCTACCTACGAGCAGTACTTC
j_gene: TRBJ2-3; d_gene: TRBD2; v_gene: TRBV5-1; abundance: few; CDR3aa: CASRLAGGSGSTDTQYF; CDR3nt: TGCGCCAGCAGACTAGCGGGAGGGTCGGGAAGCACAGATACGCAGTATTTT
j_gene: TRBJ1-5; d_gene: TRBD1; v_gene: TRBV19; abundance: -; CDR3aa: CASTQTGTENQPQHF; CDR3nt: TGTGCCAGTACTCAAACGGGGACAGAAAATCAGCCCCAGCATTTT
j_gene: TRBJ1-1; d_gene: -; v_gene: TRBV7-9; abundance: -; CDR3aa: CASSLPGRRTEAFF; CDR3nt: TGTGCCAGCAGCCTCCCAGGGAGGCGAACTGAAGCTTTCTTT
j_gene: TRBJ2-7; d_gene: -; v_gene: TRBV11-2; abundance: -; CDR3aa: CASSLGTYRAYEQYF; CDR3nt: TGTGCCAGCAGCTTGGGGACCTACAGGGCCTACGAGCAGTACTTC
j_gene: TRBJ2-7; d_gene: -; v_gene: TRBV18; abundance: -; CDR3aa: CASSPPGLPPYEQYF; CDR3nt: TGTGCCAGCTCACCACCGGGACTCCCTCCCTACGAGCAGTACTTC
j_gene: TRBJ2-7; d_gene: -; v_gene: TRBV19; abundance: -; CDR3aa: CASSSRDEQYF; CDR3nt: TGTGCCAGTAGTTCCAGGGACGAGCAGTACTTC
j_gene: TRBJ2-7; d_gene: TRBD2; v_gene: TRBV27; abundance: few; CDR3aa: CASSLYSGRASLEQYF; CDR3nt: TGTGCCAGCAGTTTATATAGCGGGAGGGCCTCGCTCGAGCAGTACTTC
j_gene: TRBJ2-4; d_gene: -; v_gene: TRBV21-1; abundance: -; CDR3aa: CASSVPGQGTPLPPKNIQYF; CDR3nt: TGTGCCAGCAGCGTGCCGGGACAGGGCACCCCCTTACCCCCTAAAAACATTCAGTACTTC
j_gene: TRBJ2-1; d_gene: -; v_gene: TRBV11-2; abundance: -; CDR3aa: CASSPGMIYNEQFF; CDR3nt: TGTGCCAGCAGCCCAGGAATGATATACAATGAGCAGTTCTTC
j_gene: TRBJ2-1; d_gene: TRBD2; v_gene: TRBV9; abundance: few; CDR3aa: CASSVGTSGSSYNEQFF; CDR3nt: TGTGCCAGCAGCGTGGGGACTAGCGGGAGTTCCTACAATGAGCAGTTCTTC
j_gene: TRBJ2-7; d_gene: TRBD2; v_gene: TRBV27; abundance: -; CDR3aa: CASSLTLAGVHEQYF; CDR3nt: TGTGCCAGCAGTTTAACTCTAGCGGGAGTCCACGAGCAGTACTTC
j_gene: TRBJ1-1; d_gene: TRBD1; v_gene: TRBV30; abundance: once; CDR3aa: CAWSRQGGTEAFF; CDR3nt: TGTGCCTGGAGCCGACAGGGGGGCACTGAAGCTTTCTTT
j_gene: TRBJ2-7; d_gene: TRBD2; v_gene: TRBV19; abundance: -; CDR3aa: CASSIVSGGAPDEQYF; CDR3nt: TGTGCCAGTAGTATAGTTAGCGGGGGTGCCCCAGACGAGCAGTACTTC
j_gene: TRBJ2-6; d_gene: -; v_gene: TRBV15; abundance: -; CDR3aa: CATSRGTPGSGSGANVLTF; CDR3nt: TGTGCCACCAGCAGGGGAACTCCAGGGTCGGGCTCTGGGGCCAACGTCCTGACTTTC